This T cell receptor beta chain is from a study of siplizumab effects on memory and regulatory T cells. For this clone: Its antigen is unidentified.

The CDR3 covers 17 residues. V gave up 0 bases and J gave up 1 base; unmatched junction bases: 7. In germline, CDR1 is SGHRS, CDR2 YFSETQ. General study points: The average Treg-derived proportion among mappable alloreactive CD4+ clones was 68.8% with siplizumab versus 26.9% in controls.

TCRdb keeps only in-frame clones here, not all; method: immunoSEQ multiplex PCR. The top ten clones hold around 0.15% of a sample with about 100,000 clones, approximately 91% of them seen once. The chain employs TRBV5-1 and TRBJ2-1, with 7 positions matching TRBD2. What was sequenced was CD4+ T cells sorted from blood. The clonotype comes from a human donor in good health. In DNA, the CDR3 is TGCGCCAGCAGCTTGGCCGCAGCGGGGACTTCCTACAATGAGCAGTTCTTC. Translation: CASSLAAAGTSYNEQFF.